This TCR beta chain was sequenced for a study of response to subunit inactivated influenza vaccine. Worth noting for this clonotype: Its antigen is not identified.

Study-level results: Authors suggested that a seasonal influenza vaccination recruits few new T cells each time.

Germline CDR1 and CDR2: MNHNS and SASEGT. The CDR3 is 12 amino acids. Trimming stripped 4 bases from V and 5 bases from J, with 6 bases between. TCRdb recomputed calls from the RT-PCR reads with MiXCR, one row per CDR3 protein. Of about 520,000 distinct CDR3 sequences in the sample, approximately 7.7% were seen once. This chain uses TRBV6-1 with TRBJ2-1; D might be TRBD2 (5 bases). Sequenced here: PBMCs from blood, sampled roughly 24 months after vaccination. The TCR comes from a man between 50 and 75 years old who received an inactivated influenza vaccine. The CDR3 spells CASSVRDNEQFF. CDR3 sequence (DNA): TGTGCCAGCAGTGTGAGGGACAATGAGCAGTTCTTC.